This TCR beta chain was captured in a study of T-cell reconstitution after alpha-beta-depleted transplantation in children. About this clonotype itself: Its antigen remains unidentified.

The V gene end was trimmed by 3 bases and the J gene end by 8 bases; junction bases not matched to a gene: 8. There are 15 residues in the CDR3. Germline CDR1 reads KGHSH; CDR2 reads LQKENI. The library targeted TCRbeta and was prepared with unique molecular identifiers. Via MiXCR, TCRdb re-called the PCR reads, giving one row per CDR3 protein. The sample lists fewer than 550,000 distinct CDR3 sequences; 11% were seen once. Regarding the study as a whole: About two months after transplant, alpha-beta T cells reportedly came from several hundred expanded graft clones.

This chain links TRBV18 with TRBJ2-1, with 9 positions matching TRBD1. This receptor was obtained from a female patient between 2 and 15 years old who had a stem cell transplant for aplastic anemia, so the T cells may come from the graft donor. The specimen comprised PBMCs, mostly from graft donor cells, sampled 180 days after TCRalphabeta/CD19-depleted stem cell transplant. In nucleotides, the CDR3 is TGTGCCAGCTCACCCGACAGGGGGTCTATTTATGAGCAGTTCTTC. This codes for CASSPDRGSIYEQFF.